This entry describes one TCR beta chain. No antigen is known for it. No clone much larger than this one lies a single base away; base qualities are absent. The entry originates in a study of cytomegalovirus exposure and HLA in healthy donors (dated by TCRdb to about 2017). About the investigation overall: According to an earlier analysis of 550 to 700 of the donors, 150 million to 200 million T cells yielded 100 million or so unique TCR beta sequences and approximately 280 Gb of sequence data. Roughly 300 gigabases of sequencing data and roughly 81 million unique TCR sequences made up an early release that covered 500 to 700 HLA-typed donors. Of the approximately 370 genotyped donors, approximately 80% were placed in the genetic ancestry cluster associated with self-reported Caucasian donors. The study aimed to test whether cataloging public T cell receptors could reveal signatures of past pathogen exposure. The study used immunosequencing to profile the T cell repertoires of 666 subjects and linked those repertoires to cytomegalovirus serostatus. Besides the first cohort of under 700 subjects, a separate validation cohort made up of roughly 130 different subjects was used. To predict cytomegalovirus infection status, the study combined high-throughput TCR immunosequencing, statistical association of individual TCRs with disease status, and machine learning. In a later analysis, previously published TCR beta repertoires from 550 to 700 donors were re-analyzed and high-resolution HLA genotyping was added so that TCR occurrence patterns could be studied. Rather than drawing on any new phenotypic data, the later analysis identified candidate immune exposures from TCR beta sequences and the way those sequences occurred across donors. An earlier analysis of several hundred of the donors used high-throughput TCR beta sequencing to judge whether each TCR beta V gene segment behaved as functional or pseudogenic. Donor age, sex, ethnicity and CMV serostatus were compiled together with the repertoire data. Genome-wide SNP genotypes for about 65% of the 666 donors were used in a later genetic analysis, which treated that subset as a discovery cohort. Every repertoire in the discovery cohort had been generated on one and the same sequencing platform. HLA typing covered class I and class II loci at four-digit resolution. The number of typed donors differed by locus: about 620-630 for A, B, C, DRB1 and DQB1; some 500 for DQA1; fewer than 610 for DPA1; and approximately 450 for DPB1. Because of strong linkage in the cohort, a handful of DR-DQ haplotypes were treated as single units for association and clustering. On average, 235,054 unique TCR beta nucleotide sequences were sequenced per donor among a few hundred genotyped donors of the cohort, with roughly 19% of those sequences being non-productive.

The library was prepared using the immunoSEQ multiplex PCR assay. For the multiplex PCR, a mixture combining 60 forward primers for TCR Vbeta segments and 13 reverse primers for TCR Jbeta segments was used. A multiplex PCR assay on genomic DNA amplified the CDR3 region of rearranged TCR beta genes. On the Illumina HiSeq System, the amplified TCR beta libraries were sequenced as 87-base-pair reads. As for the original processing: In a later analysis, 70 million to 95 million unique TCR beta chains were counted across the approximately 620 repertoires, and around 10 million of these chains were shared by at least two donors. A nearest-neighbor algorithm error-corrected the raw reads and collapsed the reads into unique sequences, merging closely related sequences to remove PCR and sequencing errors. V, D and J gene segments were assigned by aligning CDR3 sequences to IMGT reference sequences. For a sequence to be retained, at least a six-nucleotide match to both a V gene segment and a J gene segment was required. Rearrangements were classified as productive when the CDR3 lacked stop codons and remained in frame with V and J, and all other rearrangements were classified as non-productive. CDR3 was defined by IMGT convention, running from the second conserved V-encoded cysteine to the conserved J-encoded phenylalanine. The earlier analysis of about 620 of the donors excluded sequences that lacked an unambiguous match to a single V gene segment. An earlier analysis of some 500 of the donors classified V segments as functional when productive rearrangements were above 56.7% and as segregating when the standard deviation between donors was above 5%. A statistical classification framework was developed to diagnose cytomegalovirus status using the catalog of TCR beta chain sequences. V and J gene assignment, in a later analysis, came from comparing TCR nucleotide sequences with IMGT/GENE-DB human TR gene sequences. In a later analysis, CDR3 sequences and most-parsimonious VDJ recombination scenarios were assigned using the TCRdist pipeline. In a later analysis, each TCR beta chain was defined by its CDR3 amino acid sequence together with its V-gene family, and reads lacking a unique V-gene family were excluded. As a way to deal with suspected cross-contamination and a sequencing artifact, a later analysis dropped 592 nucleotide sequences that were highly shared and had low generation probability. A later analysis calculated a clonal expansion index for each public chain from normalized within-repertoire ranks of inferred template counts. In a later analysis, generation probabilities were computed using a VDJ recombination model fitted to out-of-frame rearrangements, and the results were checked against IGoR. Hypergeometric tests were used in a later analysis to score TCR-TCR, TCR-HLA and TCR-CMV co-occurrence, with a repertoire-size bias correction applied to the TCR pairs. In a later analysis, false discovery rates were estimated by permuting HLA or CMV assignments 20 times. In a later analysis, co-occurring TCRs were grouped using DBSCAN, and TCRdist sequence similarity was added for clustering within HLA-allele-positive subsets. Co-occurrence clustering excluded repertoires with fewer than 30,000 or more than 120,000 public chains, plus five with anomalous nucleotide sharing. Not all clones reach the TCRdb copy of this immuneACCESS table, which keeps in-frame sequences only. Checked studies attribute under half of the gap to unresolved V genes and leave the rest unexplained. That table is the source of V, J and clone size, and D and trimming were worked out from the DNA. The sample data list more than 95,000 clones, and about 80% of these were observed just once. About 5.4% of the sample goes to the ten largest clones.

What the work shows at the level of the full study, not this receptor alone: The authors suggested that the approach could potentially be generalized to other disease states and immunological phenotypes. Roughly uniform sequencing depth across donors was assumed in presence/absence analyses, although this assumption may not hold. Most TCR sequences were observed very rarely across donors, whereas some public TCRs were present in many individuals. Because the 87-base-pair reads could not distinguish some IMGT-functional V segments, including TRBV6-2 and TRBV6-3, those segments were excluded. A later genetic analysis associated a missense DCLRE1C variant with V-gene and J-gene trimming of TCR beta chains, and an independent cohort replicated the association. Cytomegalovirus status was reported to be diagnosed by the classifier with high specificity and sensitivity in both the original and validation cohorts. In vitro tests confirmed that a few of the cytomegalovirus-associated TCR beta chains recognize cytomegalovirus antigens. Linkage disequilibrium might explain the correlated functional status among segregating V segments, but an unknown experimental factor could not be excluded. Several of the top co-occurrence clusters appeared to be linked to parvovirus B19, influenza, CMV and Epstein-Barr virus, according to a later analysis. The cohort was sequenced for TCR beta chains only, and without alpha or paired-chain data the features that could be detected were limited. A group of highly shared sequence variants was considered likely to be a technical artifact of the sequencing pipeline. Most CMV-associated TCR beta chains appeared to be HLA-restricted in a later analysis, and the HLA associations seemed to be driven largely by CMV exposure. In the study, some 160 TCR beta chains were listed as associated with cytomegalovirus. A later analysis found that TCR association rates varied across HLA loci, with DRB1 alleles showing the most associated TCRs and HLA-C alleles the fewest. Strong co-occurrence of HLA alleles, especially DR and DQ, made assigning TCR associations to individual alleles difficult. In a later analysis, HLA-associated TCR beta chains showed more clonal expansion and lower generation probabilities than non-associated chains that were equally common. According to a later genetic analysis, donors in an Asian-associated ancestry cluster had fewer N-insertions in productive TCRs than the approximately 650-donor mean. A further reported finding was that TCR beta sequences accurately predicted the HLA-A and HLA-B alleles for most subjects in the first cohort. Roughly 17 rarely observed V segments, including chromosome 9 orphons, were excluded from the earlier analysis of almost 600 of the donors because counts were too low. In an earlier analysis of approximately 600 of the donors, most TCR beta V segments were observed in productive rearrangements about 90% or about 30% of the time, broadly matching IMGT annotations. Specific HLA alleles were associated with more than 15,000 TCR beta sequences at a false discovery rate of 0.05 in a later analysis. Immune exposure information for the cohort was limited to CMV serostatus. Because HLA typing was missing for some donors at each locus, association tests included only the typed subset.

In total, about 650 healthy bone marrow donors made up the cohort. Cohort members were all nominally healthy when sampled, although unrecorded immune exposures were likely present. The donor tested CMV seropositive and was one of the 289 seropositive cohort members. Each donor provided a peripheral blood sample, and peripheral blood mononuclear cells were used for TCR beta sequencing. The Qiagen DNeasy Blood Extraction Kit was used to extract genomic DNA from the blood cell samples. From the cysteine up to the phenylalanine, the CDR3 has a length of 17 residues. Of all the DNA, just the CDR3 is kept, 51 bases in frame from base 1. As encoded in the germline V gene, CDR1 is SNHLY while CDR2 is FYNNEI. V is clipped by 1 base and J by 2 bases, and the sequence between their germline boundaries is 17 bases long.

Sequencing input: PBMCs. The sequence links TRBV2 to TRBJ1-2; a confident D gene designation cannot be given. The receptor was derived from a woman aged 18-29 years in good health and CMV-seropositive. The DNA reads as follows: TGTGCCAGCAGTGAAGGTCCGGCAGGCTCTTTGAACTATGGCTACACCTTC. Translated, it gives CASSEGPAGSLNYGYTF.